The present T cell receptor (beta chain) was sequenced within a study of blood T cells in healthy people across ages. Study summary: There was about one barcoded beta molecule captured by template switching per two T cells.

Regarding this clonotype: Its target is not known. A read error may produce the germline difference seen at one junction end.

Study-wide points: It was the long-lived donors that had more naive CD4+ cells and higher diversity than aged donors.

The CDR3 spans 14 residues. Germline V gene sequence: CDR1 SGHTA, CDR2 FQGNSA. PCR was performed a second time for about 7 to 11 cycles using a sample-barcoded 5' primer and a J-beta primer mix. Every single cDNA molecule received a tag from a template-switch adaptor with 12 random nucleotides. TCRdb called the 5' RACE reads again in MiXCR, with one record for every CDR3 protein. This table has fewer than 700,000 distinct CDR3 sequences, around two fifths appearing once. The source material was blood. J is TRBJ2-5 and V is TRBV7-2, with 7 bases aligning to TRBD2. The sequence came from an elderly man in good health. CDR3 sequence reads: CAGSLSPSGGTQYF. The CDR3 DNA follows: TGTGCCGGCAGCTTATCACCCTCGGGGGGGACCCAGTACTTC.